This T cell receptor (beta chain) was identified during a study of shared clonotypes between healthy human individuals. Study-level background: The donor group consisted of two women and a few men, aged 18 to 49. Every donor yielded three CD4 naive, three CD4 memory, two CD8 naive and one CD8 memory plate. The study, taken as a whole, reports: Among the subsets, naive ones generally showed larger estimated richness than memory ones.

Nashville, Tennessee was home to all donors, each a Caucasian adult. Trimming cost V 4 bases and J 4 bases; bases outside gene matches: 10. The CDR3 length is 15 residues. In germline, CDR1 is SGHNT, CDR2 YYREEE (reference sequence). Comments on this clone: What it binds is not known.

The data were produced by immunoSEQ multiplex PCR, yet TCRdb's version contains in-frame clones alone and is incomplete. The table includes under 2,500,000 clones, approximately 94% detected once. The chain combines TRBV5-4 with TRBJ1-2; 7 bases match TRBD1. Sequencing used naive CD4+ T cells sorted from blood. Subset described: CD45RA+ positively selected. The sequence was collected from a man between 18 and 35 years old in good health. The CDR3 DNA sequence: TGTGCCAGCAGCCCCGAAAGGGGGCAGAGCTATGGCTACACCTTC. Its translation: CASSPERGQSYGYTF.